Listed here are 22 T cell receptor beta chains from one sample, sequenced in a study of beta chain features in type 1 diabetes. All of the isolated RNA was reverse transcribed, so expressed TCRB transcripts were sequenced. Repertoires were generated with immunoSEQ multiplex PCR, while TCRdb's copy carries only in-frame clones and drops some. The data contain about 290,000 clones, 8% of them seen just once; the ten biggest clones take up about 0.93%. The source material was central memory CD4+ T cells from blood. The receptor set was obtained from a woman younger than 30 in good health.

Note on this clone: Other nucleotide sequences in the sample specify the same CDR3. This sequence joins TRBV29-1 and TRBJ1-5, with unresolved D. This CDR3 region has 13 residues. Germline V gene data show CDR1 as SQVTM and CDR2 as ANQGSEA. Trimming took 5 bases from V and 0 from J, leaving 8 bases between them. This CDR3 is CSVRRDSNQPQHF. The CDR3 DNA reads as TGCAGCGTTAGGAGAGATAGCAATCAGCCCCAGCATTTT.

This rearrangement joins TRBV7-9 to TRBJ1-5, with TRBD1 matching over 9 bases. Trimming at V came to 2 bases and at J to 3 bases, leaving 8 bases not matched to a gene. In germline, CDR1 is SEHNR, CDR2 FQNEAQ (reference sequence). The CDR3 is 17 amino acids. The CDR3 is CASSLYGTGGDNQPQHF. The CDR3 nucleotides read TGTGCCAGCAGCTTATATGGTACAGGGGGCGACAATCAGCCCCAGCATTTT.

CDR3 coding DNA: TGTGCCAGCAGCGTTCAGTCCTACAATGAGCAGTTCTTC. Protein product: CASSVQSYNEQFF. The chain uses TRBV9 and TRBJ2-1, with D unresolved. Germline V gene data show CDR1 as SGDLS and CDR2 as YYNGEE. V lost 2 bases, J lost 1 base, and 4 bases lay in between. The CDR3 is 13 residues long.

This clone was detected many times. The same CDR3 also results from other DNA sequences found in this sample. The chain links TRBV11-2 to TRBJ2-3; D unresolved. The CDR3 extends over 14 amino acids. Germline loops: CDR1 SGHAT, CDR2 FQNNGV. The V end was cut by 3 bases, the J end by 2 bases, with 9 bases between. Written as DNA, the CDR3 is TGTGCCAGCAGCTTGGACGGTAACACAGATACGCAGTATTTT. Its protein product is CASSLDGNTDTQYF.

This clone was seen ten or more times. The chain recombines TRBV20-1 with TRBJ2-1; D unresolved. The CDR3 covers 11 residues. V was cut by 1 base and J by 6 bases, with 4 bases left in between. CDR1 is DFQATT and CDR2 is SNEGSKA in the germline V gene (reference sequence). Here the CDR3 DNA reads TGCAGTGCTAGAGGTGTCAATGAGCAGTTCTTC. The encoded protein is CSARGVNEQFF.

In its sample, this clone was seen a few times. The V gene is TRBV27, the J gene TRBJ2-7; D call uncertain. V lost 5 bases to trimming and J lost 2 bases, with 13 bases between them. The CDR3 is made up of 14 amino acids. The V gene's germline CDR1 is MNHEY and CDR2 SMNVEV (reference sequence). For the CDR3, the DNA is TGTGCCAGCAGTATCCTACAGAGTCCCTACGAGCAGTACGTC. The encoded protein is CASSILQSPYEQYV.

This chain links TRBV28 with TRBJ2-1, with unresolved D. This CDR3 region has 9 residues. Germline CDR1 and CDR2: MDHEN and SYDVKM. With 11 bases removed from V and 9 bases from J, the gap between germline ends came to 8 bases. The chain's CDR3 is CAGPSEQFF. DNA of the CDR3: TGTGCCGGACCAAGTGAGCAGTTCTTC.

The rearrangement joins TRBV25-1 to TRBJ1-2, with TRBD1 matching 7 bases. V gave up 6 bases and J gave up 9 bases; unmatched junction bases: 7. The germline V gene encodes CDR1 MGHDK and CDR2 SYGVNS. The CDR3 extends over 12 amino acids. The CDR3 DNA is TGTGCCAGCAGAGGAGGGGGCACCAGCTACACCTTC. Residues: CASRGGGTSYTF.

The chain combines TRBV18 with TRBJ2-5; 8 bases map to TRBD2. The CDR3 is made up of 13 amino acids. The ends lost 6 bases at V and 5 bases at J; junction bases unmatched: 5. Germline lookup yields CDR1 KGHSH and CDR2 LQKENI. CDR3 protein: CASSGGDAETQYF. CDR3 nucleotide sequence: TGTGCCAGCTCCGGGGGGGACGCGGAGACCCAGTACTTC.

This clone appeared a few times. The chain recombines TRBV4-3 with TRBJ1-4, with D maybe TRBD1 (6 bases). The CDR3 spans 17 residues. The germline V gene encodes CDR1 LGHNA and CDR2 YSLEER. Trimming removed 4 bases at V and 0 bases at J, with 15 bases between. CDR3 coding DNA: TGCGCCAGCAGCCCTTATCCATCAGGGGCAACTAATGAAAAACTGTTTTTT. This translates into CASSPYPSGATNEKLFF.

The gene calls are TRBV18 and TRBJ2-1; tentatively, D is TRBD2 (7 bases). With 6 bases removed from V and 6 bases from J, the gap between germline ends came to 18 bases. This CDR3 has 15 residues. Germline loops: CDR1 KGHSH, CDR2 LQKENI. CDR3 amino acids: CASSPLAGAINEQFF. The CDR3 nucleotides read TGTGCCAGCTCTCCCCTGGCGGGGGCTATCAATGAGCAGTTCTTC.

There are many counts of this clone. The CDR3: CASSLRTGYSPLHF. In DNA form, the CDR3 reads TGTGCCAGCAGCCTGCGGACAGGGTATTCACCCCTCCACTTT. The genes are TRBV5-4 and TRBJ1-6; 8 bases fit TRBD1. Unmatched junction bases numbered 5, after V lost 4 bases and J lost 8 bases. The CDR3 sequence is 14 residues long. CDR1 SGHNT and CDR2 YYREEE come from the germline V gene (reference sequence).

The chain combines TRBV5-4 with TRBJ1-2, with TRBD1 matching 7 bases. There are 15 residues in the CDR3. Germline lookup yields CDR1 SGHNT and CDR2 YYREEE (reference sequence). The J segment lost 8 bases and the V segment lost 5 bases, leaving 15 bases of the junction unmatched. This CDR3 is CASRSLIQGRVGYTF. The CDR3 region has the DNA TGTGCCAGCAGAAGCCTCATACAGGGGAGAGTAGGCTACACCTTC. Looking up the rest from reference TRBV5-4 and TRBJ1-2 gives the full variable domain: ETGVTQSPTHLIKTRGQQVTLRCSSQSGHNTVSWYQQALGQGPQFIFQYYREEENGRGNFPPRFSGLQFPNYSSELNVNALELDDSALYLCASRSLIQGRVGYTFGSGTRLTVV.

This clone was seen a handful of times. V usage is TRBV6-5 and J usage is TRBJ1-5; D gene ambiguous. CDR1 MNHEY and CDR2 SVGAGI come from the germline V gene. V lost 4 bases, J lost 0 bases, and 7 bases lay in between. The CDR3 length is 14 residues. In nucleotides, the CDR3 is TGTGCCAGCAGTTTCCTGTATAGCAATCAGCCCCAGCATTTT. Translated, it gives CASSFLYSNQPQHF.

The rearrangement links TRBV27 to TRBJ2-3; TRBD2 aligns across 9 bases. This CDR3 has 16 residues. Germline CDR1 and CDR2: MNHEY and SMNVEV (reference sequence). V gave up 3 bases and J gave up 2 bases; unmatched junction bases: 6. The CDR3 loop is CASSFSRGGPTDTQYF. Here the CDR3 DNA reads TGTGCCAGCAGTTTCTCGCGGGGGGGCCCCACAGATACGCAGTATTTT.

The chain links TRBV19 to TRBJ1-1; 7 nucleotides match TRBD1. The CDR3 contains 15 residues. The ends lost 5 bases at V and 5 bases at J; junction bases unmatched: 11. CDR1 and CDR2 (germline): LNHDA, SQIVND (reference sequence). The CDR3 region has the DNA TGTGCCAGTAGTCTCCTGGGACAGAAAAGAACTGAAGCTTTCTTT. This encodes CASSLLGQKRTEAFF.

In its sample, this clone was seen many times. The genes are TRBV14 and TRBJ2-4; D is perhaps TRBD2 (5 bases). From germline, CDR1 is SGHDN and CDR2 FVKESK. The CDR3 is 15 amino acids. Trimming stripped 4 bases from V and 8 bases from J, with 18 bases between. Here the CDR3 reads CASSPLGEGRDIQYF. CDR3 DNA: TGTGCCAGCAGCCCATTAGGAGAGGGTCGGGACATTCAGTACTTC. The full variable domain, its missing parts supplied by reference TRBV14 and TRBJ2-4, is EAGVTQFPSHSVIEKGQTVTLRCDPISGHDNLYWYRRVMGKEIKFLLHFVKESKQDESGMPNNRFLAERTGGTYSTLKVQPAELEDSGVYFCASSPLGEGRDIQYFGAGTRLSVL.

This chain connects TRBV7-3 to TRBJ1-6, with D unclear. This CDR3 spans 13 amino acids. V gave up 5 bases and J gave up 5 bases, with 7 bases separating them. Germline loops: CDR1 SGHTA, CDR2 FQGTGA. CDR3 loop: CASSPRNNSPLHF. The CDR3, as DNA: TGTGCCAGCAGCCCACGGAATAATTCACCCCTCCACTTT. Full variable domain (missing parts from reference TRBV7-3 and TRBJ1-6): GAGVSQTPSNKVTEKGKYVELRCDPISGHTALYWYRQSLGQGPEFLIYFQGTGAADDSGLPNDRFFAVRPEGSVSTLKIQRTERGDSAVYLCASSPRNNSPLHFGNGTRLTVT.

This chain joins TRBV6-5 and TRBJ2-2; no reliable D call. V was cut by 2 bases and J by 6 bases, with 10 bases left in between. The CDR3 length is 14 residues. Germline V gene data show CDR1 as MNHEY and CDR2 as SVGAGI. The CDR3 DNA follows: TGTGCCAGCAGTTACCCCGACCCCTCCGGGGAGCTGTTTTTT. Translating gives CASSYPDPSGELFF.

This rearrangement joins TRBV29-1 to TRBJ2-2; 7 bases agree with TRBD1. Per germline, CDR1 SQVTM and CDR2 ANQGSEA. There are 14 residues in the CDR3. After removal of 2 bases from V and 5 bases from J, the junction contained 5 bases not matched to a gene. CDR3 nucleotides: TGCAGCGTTGAACGACAGGGTCGGACCGGGGAGCTGTTTTTT. It specifies CSVERQGRTGELFF.

This clone was seen a few times. The CDR3 sequence: CASSKGAFGADTQYF. The DNA for the CDR3 is TGTGCCAGCTCAAAGGGGGCCTTCGGAGCAGATACGCAGTATTTT. V and J are TRBV6-1 and TRBJ2-3; 7 positions agree with TRBD1. The V gene's germline CDR1 is MNHNS and CDR2 SASEGT. Trimming at V came to 8 bases and at J to 4 bases, leaving 12 bases not matched to a gene. This CDR3 has 15 residues.

This chain joins TRBV4-1 and TRBJ1-5; 7 bases match TRBD1. Germline CDR1 is MGHRA and CDR2 is YSYEKL. Trimming at V came to 8 bases and at J to 3 bases, leaving 13 bases not matched to a gene. The CDR3 sequence is 16 residues long. This CDR3 reads CASLHQGQTTNQPQHF. Written as DNA, the CDR3 is TGCGCCAGCCTCCATCAGGGACAGACGACCAATCAGCCCCAGCATTTT.